This T cell receptor beta chain appears in the sequencing data of a study of metastatic and nonmetastatic thyroid tumors. Across the whole study: Samples came from malignant and benign thyroid patients, and repertoires were compared across blood and tumor or nodule tissue.

Remarks on this clone: As yet, its antigen is unknown. Compared with germline, one end of the junction differs, possibly owing to a read error. The sample carries other DNA sequences with the same CDR3.

General study points: When malignant thyroid tumors were compared with benign nodules, TCR beta diversity was reportedly significantly higher in the malignant tumors. This held in both blood and tumor samples.

In the source study's methods: Across clinicopathological groups, CDR3 differences served as the basis for building a distant-metastasis classifier for papillary thyroid cancer. MiXCR re-clonotyped the PCR reads for TCRdb. TCRdb, not the authors, supplied the V and J calls. The table lists about 92,000 clones, just under 15% of them singletons. Thyroid surgery had not been preceded by any treatment in any patient. CDR1 and CDR2 from the germline V gene are MNHNS and SASEGT. The CDR3 sequence is 15 residues long. Sequenced sample: blood. The clonotype originates from a female donor with papillary thyroid cancer or a benign thyroid nodule (not recorded which). Some clones in this sample may be carry-over from other donors' samples. The chain joins TRBV6-1 to TRBJ1-2; tentatively, D is TRBD1 (6 bases). The DNA for the CDR3 is TGTGCGAGCAAAAATGTGGAGGGACAAAGCTATGGCTACACCTTC. Encoded protein: CASKNVEGQSYGYTF.